This T cell receptor beta chain was sequenced in a study of early T cells in non-severe SARS-CoV-2 infection. Across the study: The study sequenced bulk RNA from unsorted whole blood, with chains unpaired.

MiXCR, run by TCRdb on the 5' RACE reads, gives a single entry per CDR3 protein. The profile covers tens of thousands of distinct CDR3 sequences, with around 12% appearing a single time and roughly 4.2% taken by the ten largest. Trimming took 8 bases from V and 5 from J, leaving 20 bases between them. This CDR3 comprises 15 residues. CDR1 MNHEY and CDR2 SMNVEV come from the germline V gene (reference sequence). This receptor was obtained from an adult who was a healthcare worker with PCR-confirmed SARS-CoV-2 infection or an uninfected control (not recorded which). Sequencing was performed on whole blood. The chain has TRBV27 and TRBJ2-3; tentatively, D is TRBD2 (7 bases). In DNA form, the CDR3 reads TGTGCCAGCGCGGGACGGGGGGCGGGCCGAGATACGCAGTATTTT. It specifies CASAGRGAGRDTQYF.